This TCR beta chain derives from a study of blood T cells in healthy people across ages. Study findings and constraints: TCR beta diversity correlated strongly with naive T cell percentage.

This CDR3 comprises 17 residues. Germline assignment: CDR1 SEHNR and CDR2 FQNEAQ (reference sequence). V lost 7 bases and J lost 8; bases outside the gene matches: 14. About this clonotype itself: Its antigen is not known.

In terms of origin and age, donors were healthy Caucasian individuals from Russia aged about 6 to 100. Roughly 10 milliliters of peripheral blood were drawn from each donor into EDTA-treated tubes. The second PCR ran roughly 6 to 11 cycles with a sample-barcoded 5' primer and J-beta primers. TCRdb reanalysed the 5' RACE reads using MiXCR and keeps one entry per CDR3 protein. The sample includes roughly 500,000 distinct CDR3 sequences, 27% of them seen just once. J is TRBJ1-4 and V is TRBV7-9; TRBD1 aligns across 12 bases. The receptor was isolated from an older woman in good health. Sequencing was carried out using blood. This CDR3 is CASNGTGGEDIGEKLFF. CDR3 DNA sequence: TGTGCCAGCAACGGGACAGGGGGCGAAGATATAGGGGAAAAACTGTTTTTT.